Listed below are T cell receptor beta chains from one sample, sequenced in a study of T cell repertoires in cytomegalovirus infection. TCRdb used MiXCR to reprocess the reads, holding one entry per CDR3 protein. Of 450,000 to 650,000 distinct CDR3 sequences listed, roughly 42% are singletons. No antigen has been identified for these receptors. The input for sequencing was cultured PBMCs, taken from culture after CMV antigen stimulation. Source of these receptors: a human donor in good health (CMV status not recorded). Some clones in this sample may be carry-over from other donors' samples. Each CDR3 is given with its conserved first and last residue. Fields, in order: clone size, V gene, D gene, J gene, CDR3 length, CDR3 DNA, CDR3 protein. A D gene is named only where the DNA matches it firmly. Size values are once, few and many counts, or a class for expanded clones, and some rows have none.

-	TRBV4-1	-	TRBJ1-5	17	TGCGCCAGCAGCCAAGATAGGGGGGACGGCAGAAATCAGCCCCAGCATTTT	CASSQDRGDGRNQPQHF
few	TRBV7-2	TRBD1	TRBJ2-7	14	TGTGCCAGCAGCAGCCTGGGACAGGGGGACGAGCAGTACTTC	CASSSLGQGDEQYF
few	TRBV6-1	-	TRBJ2-7	18	TGTGCCAGCAGTGAAATCATTCGAGTCGGCGGCAGGGCTTACGAGCAGTACTTC	CASSEIIRVGGRAYEQYF
-	TRBV4-2	TRBD2	TRBJ2-7	17	TGTGCCAGCAGCCAAGAACTAGCGGGGGACCTCTCCTACGAGCAGTACTTC	CASSQELAGDLSYEQYF
few	TRBV28	-	TRBJ1-5	14	TGTGCCAGCAGTGCCCTGCTAGGCAATCAGCCCCAGCATTTT	CASSALLGNQPQHF
-	TRBV6-1	-	TRBJ1-5	15	TGTGCCAGCAGTGAAACGGGAGGGGAGGGGCGGCCCCAGCATTTT	CASSETGGEGRPQHF
once	TRBV19	TRBD2	TRBJ2-1	16	TGTGCCAGTAGTATTCTGAGCGGGATCTCCTACAATGAGCAGTTCTTC	CASSILSGISYNEQFF
few	TRBV5-4	-	TRBJ1-1	17	TGTGCCAGCACCGCGAGGGGAGGTGGGATGCGAATCGCTGAAGCTTTCTTT	CASTARGGGMRIAEAFF
many	TRBV7-2	-	TRBJ2-2	16	TGTGCCAGCAGCAGATCCCAGGCGGGGATGACCGGGGAGCTGTTTTTT	CASSRSQAGMTGELFF
few	TRBV6-1	-	TRBJ2-7	13	TGTGCCACCAACTCGGGCCCCTTCTACGAGCAGTACTTC	CATNSGPFYEQYF
many	TRBV7-2	-	TRBJ2-1	15	TGTGCCAGCAGCTTAGTCAGGGGGGGAGGGCATGAGCAGTTCTTC	CASSLVRGGGHEQFF
-	TRBV3-1	TRBD1	TRBJ2-7	15	TGTGCCAGCAGCGTAGGGGGCATAAGCTCCTACGAGCAGTACTTC	CASSVGGISSYEQYF
few	TRBV7-2	TRBD2	TRBJ2-5	14	TGTGCCAGCAGCACCAATAGCGGGGAAGAGACCCAGTACTTC	CASSTNSGEETQYF
many	TRBV7-8	TRBD1	TRBJ2-3	15	TGTGCCAGCAGCTTAGGGGGGACAGCGGATGATACGCAGTATTTT	CASSLGGTADDTQYF
few	TRBV14	-	TRBJ2-2	16	TGTGCCAGCAGCCAAGCTTTAGGCTATAACACCGGGGAGCTGTTTTTT	CASSQALGYNTGELFF
few	TRBV6-1	TRBD2	TRBJ2-5	17	TGTGCCAGCAGTGCATTCGGGACTAGGAGTTTCCAAGAGACCCAGTACTTC	CASSAFGTRSFQETQYF
many	TRBV7-6	-	TRBJ2-5	18	TGTGCCAGCAGCAGACCCCAAGAGGGAGAGGGGACGGAAGAGACCCAGTACTTC	CASSRPQEGEGTEETQYF
-	TRBV11-2	TRBD2	TRBJ2-1	15	TGTGCCAGCAGCTTAGTCGGGGGGGGGGACAATGAGCAGTTCTTC	CASSLVGGGDNEQFF
few	TRBV12-3/TRBV12-4	-	TRBJ1-6	17	TGTGCCAGCAGTTCGCAGAAACGAAGCTCCTATAATTCACCCCTCCACTTT	CASSSQKRSSYNSPLHF
few	TRBV5-4	-	TRBJ2-3	14	TGTGCCAGCAGACTTGGACTCCCCAAGGATACGCAGTATTTT	CASRLGLPKDTQYF
-	TRBV5-5	TRBD1	TRBJ2-1	16	TGTGCCAGCAGCTCCGGGACAGGGTGGGGCTACAATGAGCAGTTCTTC	CASSSGTGWGYNEQFF
few	TRBV20-1	-	TRBJ1-4	19	TGCAGTGCTAGAACACCGGTGGGGACATCGGGCAAGGCTAATGAAAAACTGTTTTTT	CSARTPVGTSGKANEKLFF
few	TRBV19	-	TRBJ1-3	14	TGTGCCAGTAGTCCAGGGTCGGCCGGGAACACCATATATTTT	CASSPGSAGNTIYF
-	TRBV12-3/TRBV12-4	-	TRBJ1-4	13	TGTGCCAGCAGTTTGCGACATAATGAAAAACTGTTTTTT	CASSLRHNEKLFF
few	TRBV18	-	TRBJ1-3	14	TGTGCCAGCTCACCTCGAGACATCCGAAACACCATATATTTT	CASSPRDIRNTIYF
-	TRBV30	-	TRBJ2-3	15	TGTGCCTCCAAAACGACTGCTCCTAGCACAGATACGCAGTATTTT	CASKTTAPSTDTQYF
many	TRBV7-2	TRBD2	TRBJ2-7	15	TGTGCCAGCAGCTTAAGCGGGAGTGGTTCCTACGAGCAGTACTTC	CASSLSGSGSYEQYF
many	TRBV7-8	TRBD1	TRBJ2-5	15	TGTGCCAGCAGCTCGACAGGGCTCCACCGGGAGACCCAGTACTTC	CASSSTGLHRETQYF
many	TRBV7-2	TRBD2	TRBJ2-5	15	TGTGCCAGCAGCTTAAGGCGGGGAGGGAGAGAGACCCAGTACTTC	CASSLRRGGRETQYF
-	TRBV5-5	TRBD1	TRBJ2-7	16	TGTGCCAGCAGCGAACGACTACAGGGGATTTCCTACGAGCAGTACTTC	CASSERLQGISYEQYF
-	TRBV27	-	TRBJ2-1	15	TGTGCCAGCAGCCTCCCCGCGACGAGGGTCTCCGAGCAGTTCTTC	CASSLPATRVSEQFF
-	TRBV7-2	TRBD2	TRBJ2-1	15	TGTGCCAGCAGCTTTAGCGGGGGGGTTGCAAATGAGCAGTTCTTC	CASSFSGGVANEQFF
few	TRBV5-6	TRBD2	TRBJ2-1	16	TGTGCCAGCTCCATGCTCACTAGCGGGGGATACAATGAGCAGTTCTTC	CASSMLTSGGYNEQFF
-	TRBV7-2	-	TRBJ2-5	14	TGTGCCAGCAGCTTAGCGGGGGGCCCTCAGACCCAGTACTTC	CASSLAGGPQTQYF
-	TRBV6-2/TRBV6-3	-	TRBJ1-1	12	TGTGCCAGCCTACAGAGGTCCACTGAAGCTTTCTTT	CASLQRSTEAFF
-	TRBV7-2	TRBD1	TRBJ1-5	15	TGTGCCAGCAGCCGGAAGTGGACAGGGGATCAGCCCCAGCATTTT	CASSRKWTGDQPQHF
-	TRBV6-5	-	TRBJ1-2	15	TGTGCCAGCAGTTACAGGGGATCACGAGCAGGTGGCTACACCTTC	CASSYRGSRAGGYTF
-	TRBV6-1	TRBD1	TRBJ2-6	15	TGTGCCAGCGCTCATACAGGGGCTGGGGCCAACGTCCTGACTTTC	CASAHTGAGANVLTF
-	TRBV18	-	TRBJ2-5	13	TGTGCCGGAACACGGAGGCCCCAAGAGACCCAGTACTTC	CAGTRRPQETQYF
-	TRBV19	-	TRBJ1-6	16	TGTGCCAGTAGTATTCGCGACGGGGCTATGGATTCACCCCTCCACTTT	CASSIRDGAMDSPLHF
-	TRBV7-2	TRBD2	TRBJ2-1	16	TGTGCCAGCAGCTTAGGTCAAGCGGGGGGGCAGTATGAGCAGTTCTTC	CASSLGQAGGQYEQFF
-	TRBV12-3/TRBV12-4	TRBD1	TRBJ1-6	13	TGTGCCAGTAGTAACAGGGGAAATTCACCCCTCCACTTT	CASSNRGNSPLHF
-	TRBV11-2	TRBD2	TRBJ2-1	15	TGTGCCAGCCGACTAGCGGGGGGCCTTATGAATGAGCAGTTCTTC	CASRLAGGLMNEQFF
once	TRBV7-8	-	TRBJ2-1	15	TGTGCCAGCAGCCCTCCTCGAGGGGCGAGGAGTGAGCAGTTCTTC	CASSPPRGARSEQFF
-	TRBV7-8	-	TRBJ1-5	15	TGTGCCAGCAGCCCGGAATGGGACGTCTCTCAGCCCCAGCATTTT	CASSPEWDVSQPQHF
few	TRBV6-1	-	TRBJ1-2	15	TGTGCCAGCTTCGCGGGGCACTCTGGGATCGAAGGCTACACCTTC	CASFAGHSGIEGYTF
-	TRBV10-3	TRBD1	TRBJ1-2	14	TGTGCCATCAGAGGGACAGATCGCCGTGGTGGCTACACCTTC	CAIRGTDRRGGYTF
few	TRBV11-1	TRBD2	TRBJ2-2	14	TGTGCCAGCAGCTCGGGGGGGAGGACCGGGGAGCTGTTTTTT	CASSSGGRTGELFF
-	TRBV7-3	TRBD1	TRBJ2-7	16	TGTGCCAGCAGCCTCCCGGGCGGGACAGGGAAGCACGAGCAGTACTTC	CASSLPGGTGKHEQYF
many	TRBV7-2	-	TRBJ1-3	14	TGTGCCAGCAGCTTTGCAGGTTCTGGAAACACCATATATTTT	CASSFAGSGNTIYF
-	TRBV11-2	-	TRBJ2-7	14	TGTGCCAGCAGCCCAGGCGGGAAGGTCTACGAGCAGTACTTC	CASSPGGKVYEQYF
-	TRBV7-8	-	TRBJ1-4	17	TGTGCCAGCAGCCCCGAGAGGGTCTTGGTGTTAGGTGAAAAACTGTTTTTT	CASSPERVLVLGEKLFF
-	TRBV6-1	-	TRBJ1-5	11	TGTGCCAGCAGTGAAGGCGGGACCCAGCATTTT	CASSEGGTQHF
few	TRBV7-4	-	TRBJ1-5	19	TGTGCCAGCAGCTTAGCGGGGTGTCTAGGGGCACCCCAAAATCAGCCCCAGCATTTT	CASSLAGCLGAPQNQPQHF
-	TRBV20-1	-	TRBJ2-5	13	TGCAGTGCTAGAGAGGGCTTCCAAGAGACCCAGTACTTC	CSAREGFQETQYF
few	TRBV7-2	-	TRBJ2-3	15	TGTGCCAGCAGCTTAGCTCCCTCTAGCACAGATACGCAGTATTTT	CASSLAPSSTDTQYF
-	TRBV6-6	TRBD2	TRBJ2-2	15	TGTGCCAGCAGACGCGGGGGAGCAGGGACCGGGGAGCTGTTTTTT	CASRRGGAGTGELFF
few	TRBV12-3/TRBV12-4	TRBD1	TRBJ1-1	13	TGTGCCAGCAGCTCGGGGACAGGCAGTGAAGCTTTCTTT	CASSSGTGSEAFF
few	TRBV6-1	TRBD2	TRBJ2-1	16	TGTGCCAGCAGTAAACTAGCGGGAGGGCCATATAATGAGCAGTTCTTC	CASSKLAGGPYNEQFF